The rows below give T cell receptor beta chains drawn from one sample of a study of regulatory T cells in long-lasting Graves disease. TCRdb independently ran MiXCR on the multiplex PCR reads; one entry per CDR3 protein. The sample has about 430,000 distinct CDR3 sequences, under 25% seen once. Sequences were derived from peripheral blood mononuclear cells (PBMCs), sampled when the disease was refractory, from a patient treated with antithyroid drugs. These receptors came from a female donor with Graves disease. Each CDR3 is given with its conserved first and last residue. A D gene is named only where the DNA matches it firmly. The size field is filled for only some rows; it gives once, few, many or a size class.

j_gene: TRBJ1-4; abundance: -; d_gene: -; v_gene: TRBV14; CDR3aa: CASSQIRGEKLFF; CDR3nt: TGTGCCAGCAGCCAAATCAGGGGCGAAAAACTGTTTTTT
j_gene: TRBJ2-7; abundance: -; d_gene: -; v_gene: TRBV15; CDR3aa: CATSRGKDYEQYF; CDR3nt: TGTGCCACCAGCAGAGGAAAGGATTACGAGCAGTACTTC
j_gene: TRBJ2-7; abundance: -; d_gene: -; v_gene: TRBV19; CDR3aa: CASSIDGLSYEQYF; CDR3nt: TGTGCCAGTAGTATAGACGGGCTTTCCTACGAGCAGTACTTC
j_gene: TRBJ1-1; abundance: many; d_gene: -; v_gene: TRBV29-1; CDR3aa: CSVDGGGTEAFF; CDR3nt: TGCAGCGTTGATGGAGGCGGCACTGAAGCTTTCTTT
j_gene: TRBJ2-5; abundance: many; d_gene: -; v_gene: TRBV7-9; CDR3aa: CASRTFGQETQYF; CDR3nt: TGTGCCAGCAGGACCTTCGGCCAAGAGACCCAGTACTTC
j_gene: TRBJ2-7; abundance: many; d_gene: -; v_gene: TRBV7-9; CDR3aa: CASSLDGGGYEQYF; CDR3nt: TGTGCCAGCAGCTTAGACGGAGGTGGCTACGAGCAGTACTTC
j_gene: TRBJ2-5; abundance: many; d_gene: -; v_gene: TRBV28; CDR3aa: CASSLTDKETQYF; CDR3nt: TGTGCCAGCAGTTTAACAGATAAAGAGACCCAGTACTTC
j_gene: TRBJ1-2; abundance: many; d_gene: TRBD1; v_gene: TRBV28; CDR3aa: CASSDRGDRGNYGYTF; CDR3nt: TGTGCCAGCAGTGACCGAGGGGACAGGGGGAACTATGGCTACACCTTC
j_gene: TRBJ1-2; abundance: many; d_gene: TRBD1; v_gene: TRBV28; CDR3aa: CASSLSLDRGSDGYTF; CDR3nt: TGTGCCAGCAGTTTATCTCTAGACAGGGGGTCCGATGGCTACACCTTC
j_gene: TRBJ1-4; abundance: many; d_gene: -; v_gene: TRBV6-2/TRBV6-3; CDR3aa: CASRETVLNEKLFF; CDR3nt: TGTGCCAGCAGAGAGACAGTTCTTAATGAAAAACTGTTTTTT
j_gene: TRBJ1-2; abundance: many; d_gene: -; v_gene: TRBV30; CDR3aa: CAWTIGGSGYTF; CDR3nt: TGTGCCTGGACCATAGGGGGATCTGGCTACACCTTC
j_gene: TRBJ2-1; abundance: -; d_gene: TRBD2; v_gene: TRBV7-6; CDR3aa: CASSAPRPGGPTDEQFF; CDR3nt: TGTGCCAGCAGCGCACCACGACCGGGAGGGCCGACCGATGAGCAGTTCTTC
j_gene: TRBJ2-7; abundance: few; d_gene: -; v_gene: TRBV27; CDR3aa: CATMRGEEQYF; CDR3nt: TGTGCCACCATGAGAGGAGAGGAGCAGTACTTC
j_gene: TRBJ2-7; abundance: few; d_gene: TRBD1; v_gene: TRBV20-1; CDR3aa: CSLTRDRVGYEQYF; CDR3nt: TGCAGTCTTACAAGGGACAGGGTCGGTTACGAGCAGTACTTC
j_gene: TRBJ2-5; abundance: many; d_gene: TRBD2; v_gene: TRBV20-1; CDR3aa: CSASPSGSGETQYF; CDR3nt: TGCAGTGCGTCCCCTAGCGGGAGTGGAGAGACCCAGTACTTC
j_gene: TRBJ2-7; abundance: -; d_gene: -; v_gene: TRBV12-3/TRBV12-4; CDR3aa: CASSITGTPLEQYF; CDR3nt: TGTGCCAGCAGTATAACCGGGACTCCGCTCGAGCAGTACTTC
j_gene: TRBJ2-7; abundance: -; d_gene: TRBD1; v_gene: TRBV4-1; CDR3aa: CASSQDEGAGDEQYF; CDR3nt: TGCGCCAGCAGCCAAGATGAGGGGGCGGGCGACGAGCAGTACTTC
j_gene: TRBJ2-7; abundance: -; d_gene: TRBD1; v_gene: TRBV2; CDR3aa: CASSDRGTGSYEQYF; CDR3nt: TGTGCCAGCAGTGATCGCGGGACAGGGTCCTACGAGCAGTACTTC
j_gene: TRBJ2-7; abundance: many; d_gene: -; v_gene: TRBV11-3; CDR3aa: CASSWSGGEQYF; CDR3nt: TGTGCCAGCAGCTGGTCTGGGGGCGAGCAGTACTTC
j_gene: TRBJ2-1; abundance: many; d_gene: TRBD2; v_gene: TRBV2; CDR3aa: CASSEGGRLAGVNEQFF; CDR3nt: TGTGCCAGCAGTGAAGGGGGACGACTAGCGGGAGTCAATGAGCAGTTCTTC
j_gene: TRBJ1-3; abundance: -; d_gene: -; v_gene: TRBV5-6; CDR3aa: CASSYRGNTICF; CDR3nt: TGTGCCAGCAGCTACAGAGGAAACACCATATGTTTT
j_gene: TRBJ1-1; abundance: -; d_gene: -; v_gene: TRBV20-1; CDR3aa: CSASEAPGLRNTEAFF; CDR3nt: TGCAGTGCTAGTGAGGCCCCGGGGCTGAGGAACACTGAAGCTTTCTTT
j_gene: TRBJ2-5; abundance: many; d_gene: TRBD2; v_gene: TRBV28; CDR3aa: CASSLGLAVRGAQYF; CDR3nt: TGTGCCAGCAGCCTGGGACTAGCGGTTCGAGGGGCCCAGTACTTC
j_gene: TRBJ2-7; abundance: few; d_gene: -; v_gene: TRBV30; CDR3aa: CAWSVPLKGQYF; CDR3nt: TGTGCCTGGAGTGTACCGTTGAAAGGGCAGTACTTC
j_gene: TRBJ2-2; abundance: -; d_gene: -; v_gene: TRBV5-1; CDR3aa: CASSLIPASNTGELFF; CDR3nt: TGCGCCAGCAGCTTGATTCCAGCTTCGAACACCGGGGAGCTGTTTTTT
j_gene: TRBJ1-1; abundance: few; d_gene: -; v_gene: TRBV2; CDR3aa: CASREGMAEAFF; CDR3nt: TGTGCCAGCAGGGAGGGTATGGCTGAAGCTTTCTTT
j_gene: TRBJ2-5; abundance: -; d_gene: -; v_gene: TRBV4-1; CDR3aa: CASSQRILQETQYF; CDR3nt: TGCGCCAGCAGCCAGAGGATCCTCCAAGAGACCCAGTACTTC
j_gene: TRBJ2-2; abundance: many; d_gene: TRBD2; v_gene: TRBV5-1; CDR3aa: CASSFSIAGERTGELFF; CDR3nt: TGCGCCAGCAGCTTCTCGATAGCGGGAGAGAGGACCGGGGAGCTGTTTTTT
j_gene: TRBJ1-2; abundance: once; d_gene: -; v_gene: TRBV5-6; CDR3aa: CASSVDKLYGYTF; CDR3nt: TGTGCCAGCAGCGTAGACAAGCTCTATGGCTACACCTTC
j_gene: TRBJ2-2; abundance: -; d_gene: TRBD2; v_gene: TRBV5-1; CDR3aa: CASSTVGLAGGAGELFF; CDR3nt: TGCGCCAGCAGTACTGTGGGACTAGCGGGAGGTGCCGGGGAGCTGTTTTTT
j_gene: TRBJ1-1; abundance: medium-sized; d_gene: -; v_gene: TRBV18; CDR3aa: CASSPRENTEAFF; CDR3nt: TGTGCCAGCAGTCCCAGGGAGAACACTGAAGCTTTCTTT
j_gene: TRBJ2-7; abundance: -; d_gene: -; v_gene: TRBV6-2/TRBV6-3; CDR3aa: CASSYLNPAGYEQYF; CDR3nt: TGTGCCAGCAGTTACTTGAATCCCGCGGGGTACGAGCAGTACTTC
j_gene: TRBJ1-1; abundance: many; d_gene: TRBD1; v_gene: TRBV18; CDR3aa: CASSPQGADTEAFF; CDR3nt: TGTGCCAGCTCACCACAGGGGGCGGACACTGAAGCTTTCTTT
j_gene: TRBJ1-5; abundance: -; d_gene: -; v_gene: TRBV10-3; CDR3aa: CAISRPGEPQHF; CDR3nt: TGTGCCATCAGTCGACCTGGGGAGCCCCAGCATTTT
j_gene: TRBJ2-5; abundance: many; d_gene: TRBD1; v_gene: TRBV7-9; CDR3aa: CASSTNRDRVGRQETQYF; CDR3nt: TGTGCCAGCAGCACGAACCGGGACAGGGTTGGTCGGCAAGAGACCCAGTACTTC
j_gene: TRBJ2-3; abundance: -; d_gene: -; v_gene: TRBV28; CDR3aa: CASYGGRTDTQYF; CDR3nt: TGTGCCAGTTATGGAGGGCGCACAGATACGCAGTATTTT
j_gene: TRBJ1-1; abundance: -; d_gene: -; v_gene: TRBV30; CDR3aa: CAWSVPGNTEAFF; CDR3nt: TGTGCCTGGAGTGTTCCCGGGAACACTGAAGCTTTCTTT
j_gene: TRBJ1-1; abundance: many; d_gene: -; v_gene: TRBV18; CDR3aa: CASSSNRGGTEAFF; CDR3nt: TGTGCCAGCTCATCTAATAGGGGGGGGACTGAAGCTTTCTTT
j_gene: TRBJ1-5; abundance: -; d_gene: -; v_gene: TRBV24-1; CDR3aa: CATSEGVVAEPQHF; CDR3nt: TGTGCCACCAGTGAGGGCGTAGTAGCGGAGCCCCAGCATTTT
j_gene: TRBJ2-7; abundance: few; d_gene: -; v_gene: TRBV10-3; CDR3aa: CAISESDRSYEQYF; CDR3nt: TGTGCCATCAGTGAGTCTGACCGATCCTACGAGCAGTACTTC
j_gene: TRBJ2-7; abundance: many; d_gene: TRBD1; v_gene: TRBV28; CDR3aa: CASGGTGGPQSYEQYF; CDR3nt: TGTGCCAGCGGTGGGACAGGGGGCCCGCAATCCTACGAGCAGTACTTC
j_gene: TRBJ2-7; abundance: -; d_gene: TRBD1; v_gene: TRBV27; CDR3aa: CASSSRQGRTYEQYF; CDR3nt: TGTGCCAGCAGTTCGAGACAGGGCCGGACCTACGAGCAGTACTTC
j_gene: TRBJ1-2; abundance: -; d_gene: -; v_gene: TRBV12-3/TRBV12-4; CDR3aa: CASSLGRGGNGYTF; CDR3nt: TGTGCCAGCAGTTTAGGGAGGGGCGGGAATGGCTACACCTTC
j_gene: TRBJ2-6; abundance: -; d_gene: -; v_gene: TRBV28; CDR3aa: CASTSDMSGANVLTF; CDR3nt: TGTGCCAGCACCTCCGATATGTCTGGGGCCAACGTCCTGACTTTC
j_gene: TRBJ1-5; abundance: many; d_gene: -; v_gene: TRBV6-1; CDR3aa: CASSEPGFRDRDQPQHF; CDR3nt: TGTGCCAGCAGTGAACCGGGCTTTAGAGATAGGGATCAGCCCCAGCATTTT
j_gene: TRBJ1-5; abundance: few; d_gene: -; v_gene: TRBV19; CDR3aa: CASTSVAGRGSNQPQHF; CDR3nt: TGTGCCAGTACCTCGGTGGCAGGGAGGGGAAGCAATCAGCCCCAGCATTTT
j_gene: TRBJ2-2; abundance: many; d_gene: TRBD2; v_gene: TRBV12-3/TRBV12-4; CDR3aa: CASSLAGDLNTGELFF; CDR3nt: TGTGCCAGCAGCCTAGCGGGAGATTTAAACACCGGGGAGCTGTTTTTT